This T cell receptor (beta chain) was sequenced during a study of Tregs in tolerant kidney transplant recipients. General observations from the study: This study did not directly address biological reproducibility.

Unstimulated Tregs (CD4+CD25+CD127-) and CD4+CD25- non-Tregs were sorted from PBMCs. CDR3 length: 16 amino acids. CDR1 and CDR2 (germline): SGHVS, FQNEAQ. The germline V and J ends were trimmed by 3 bases and 4 bases, with 16 bases remaining between them. Sequencing used immunoSEQ multiplex PCR; TCRdb keeps in-frame clones, though not all of them. The table records about 94,000 clones, under 95% of them present only once. For this clone: What it binds is not known.

The source is a human donor who received a combined kidney and bone marrow transplant. This chain links TRBV7-8 with TRBJ1-3; D is perhaps TRBD1 (6 bases). Sample: CD4+ T cells from blood, taken before the transplant. CDR3 in amino acids: CASSLLAGAGGNTIYF. DNA of the CDR3: TGTGCCAGCAGCTTGTTGGCGGGGGCAGGAGGAAACACCATATATTTT.